This T cell receptor beta chain emerged from a study of T cells in Graves' hyperthyroidism and ophthalmopathy. Whole-study context: Peripheral blood samples were taken at initial diagnosis, prior to any treatment.

This clonotype was counted only a few times. Antigen unknown. Amplification of TCR beta CDR3 regions was performed using RNA transcripts as template. When the TCR CDR3 underwent first-round RT-PCR, the HTBI primer set was used. TCRdb reanalysed the multiplex PCR reads using MiXCR and keeps one entry per CDR3 protein. The sample comprises 550,000 to 800,000 distinct CDR3 sequences, about a sixth of which are singletons, and approximately 8% rests with the top ten. The V and J ends lost 8 bases and 3 bases respectively, with 13 bases between them. The germline V gene encodes CDR1 SGHNT and CDR2 YENEEA. There are 13 residues in the CDR3. Patients aged 18 to 65 with hyperthyroidism were newly diagnosed, with duration under 2 months. Diagnosis relied on clinical symptoms, serum thyroxine and TRAb, thyroid ultrasound and orbital computed tomography. Notes on the study in general: Blood also contained most expanded thyroid clonotypes above 0.001.

Material for sequencing was blood. This chain connects TRBV11-3 to TRBJ1-1; no reliable D call. The TCR sequence derives from a man between 18 and 29 years old with Graves' hyperthyroidism. The CDR3 DNA follows: TGTGCCAGCGCGCAATCAAGTGACACTGAAGCTTTCTTT. Translating it yields CASAQSSDTEAFF.